This TCR beta chain appears in the sequencing data of a study of blood T cells in healthy people across ages. A few counts support this clonotype. Its specificity is not known. Next came a second PCR, run for about 7 to 12 cycles, which used a sample-barcoded 5' primer along with a J-beta primer mix. Via MiXCR, TCRdb re-called the 5' RACE reads, giving one row per CDR3 protein. The table includes roughly 860,000 distinct CDR3 sequences, around 62% detected once. The ends were cut back, 3 bases at V and 2 bases at J, with 10 bases in the middle. This CDR3 contains 14 residues. The germline V gene has CDR1 KGHDR and CDR2 SFDVKD. Study results and limitations: A greater number of naive CD4+ cells and higher diversity distinguished long-lived donors from aged donors. Age showed a roughly linear inverse relationship with TCR beta diversity per million T cells.

This chain connects TRBV24-1 to TRBJ2-7; D is uncertain. The source of this sequence is a man aged 25 to 40 in good health. Sequencing input: blood. The CDR3 region is CATSDPDLAYEQYF. As DNA, the CDR3 is TGTGCCACCAGTGATCCCGATTTAGCCTACGAGCAGTACTTC.